This T cell receptor (beta chain) is from a study of blood T cell repertoires in COVID-19. The wider study: Samples representing acute and convalescent COVID-19 were sourced from the United States, Italy and Spain. From T cells, B-cell-depleted T cells, or PBMCs came the material, which was cDNA or gDNA.

Trimming pared 6 bases from V and 5 bases from J, leaving 7 bases between. The CDR3 length is 11 residues. This clone appeared a few times. TCRdb's copy holds only in-frame clones and misses some; the assay was immunoSEQ multiplex PCR. The sample has about 380,000 clones; less than 85% are singletons. V is TRBV12-3 or TRBV12-4 and J is TRBJ1-1, with D uncertain. This sequence originates from a woman between 18 and 29 years old with acute or convalescent COVID-19. The sample comprised peripheral blood. The CDR3 nucleotides are TGTGCCAGCAGCAGAGGAACTGAAGCTTTCTTT. This gives the protein CASSRGTEAFF.